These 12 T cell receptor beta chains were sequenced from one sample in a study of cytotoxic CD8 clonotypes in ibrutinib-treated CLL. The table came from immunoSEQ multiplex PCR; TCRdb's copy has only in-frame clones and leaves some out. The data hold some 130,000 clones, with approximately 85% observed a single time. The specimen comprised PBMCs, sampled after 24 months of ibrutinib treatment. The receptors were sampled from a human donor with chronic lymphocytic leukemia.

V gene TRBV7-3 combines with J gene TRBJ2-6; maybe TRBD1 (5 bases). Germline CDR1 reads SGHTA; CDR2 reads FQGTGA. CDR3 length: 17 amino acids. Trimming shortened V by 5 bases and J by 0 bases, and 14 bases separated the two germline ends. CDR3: CASSGAGPLSGANVLTF. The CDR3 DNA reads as TGTGCCAGCAGCGGGGCAGGACCACTCTCTGGGGCCAACGTCCTGACTTTC.

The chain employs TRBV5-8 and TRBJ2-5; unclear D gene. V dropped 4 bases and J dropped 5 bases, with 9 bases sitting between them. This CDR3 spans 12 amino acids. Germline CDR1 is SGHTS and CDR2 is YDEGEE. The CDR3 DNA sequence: TGTGCCAGCAGCGCCCCTTCCGAGACCCAGTACTTC. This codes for CASSAPSETQYF.

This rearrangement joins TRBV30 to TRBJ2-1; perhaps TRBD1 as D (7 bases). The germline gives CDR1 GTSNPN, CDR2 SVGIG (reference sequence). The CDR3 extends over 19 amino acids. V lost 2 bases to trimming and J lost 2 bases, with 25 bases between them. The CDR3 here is CAWSKSTGTEFPPYNEQFF. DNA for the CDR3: TGTGCCTGGAGTAAATCGACAGGGACTGAGTTCCCGCCCTACAATGAGCAGTTCTTC.

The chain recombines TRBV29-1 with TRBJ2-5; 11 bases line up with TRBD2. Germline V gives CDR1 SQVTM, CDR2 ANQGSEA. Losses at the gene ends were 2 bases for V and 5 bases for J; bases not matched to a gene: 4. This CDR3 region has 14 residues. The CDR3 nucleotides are TGCAGCGTTGAAAAGACTAGCGGGGCGGAGACCCAGTACTTC. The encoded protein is CSVEKTSGAETQYF.

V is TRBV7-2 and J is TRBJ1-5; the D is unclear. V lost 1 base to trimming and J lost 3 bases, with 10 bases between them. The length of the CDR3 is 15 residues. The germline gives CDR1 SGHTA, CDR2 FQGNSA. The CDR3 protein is CASSLGGSFNQPQHF. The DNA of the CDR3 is TGTGCCAGCAGCTTAGGAGGCAGCTTCAATCAGCCCCAGCATTTT.

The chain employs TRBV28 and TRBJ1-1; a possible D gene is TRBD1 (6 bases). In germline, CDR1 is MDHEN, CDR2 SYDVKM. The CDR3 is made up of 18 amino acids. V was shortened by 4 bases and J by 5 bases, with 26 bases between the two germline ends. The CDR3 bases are TGTGCCAGCAGTTCCTATTGGAACCAAGTAGGGACATCGACTGAAGCTTTCTTT. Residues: CASSSYWNQVGTSTEAFF. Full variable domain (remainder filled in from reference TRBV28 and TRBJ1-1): DVKVTQSSRYLVKRTGEKVFLECVQDMDHENMFWYRQDPGLGLRLIYFSYDVKMKEKGDIPEGYSVSREKKERFSLILESASTNQTSMYLCASSSYWNQVGTSTEAFFGQGTRLTVV.

The CDR3 here is CASSVGNWEDYTF. As DNA, the CDR3 is TGTGCCAGCAGCGTAGGAAACTGGGAGGACTACACCTTC. V gene TRBV9 combines with J gene TRBJ1-2; no clear D. V gave up 0 bases and J gave up 10 bases, with 13 bases separating them. The CDR3 loop spans 13 amino acids. Germline loops: CDR1 SGDLS, CDR2 YYNGEE.

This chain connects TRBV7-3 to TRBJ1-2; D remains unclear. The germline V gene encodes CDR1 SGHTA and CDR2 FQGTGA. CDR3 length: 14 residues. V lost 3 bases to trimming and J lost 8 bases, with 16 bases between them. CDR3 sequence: CASSFAAGRRGYTF. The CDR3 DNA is TGTGCCAGCAGCTTCGCCGCGGGCAGAAGGGGCTACACCTTC.

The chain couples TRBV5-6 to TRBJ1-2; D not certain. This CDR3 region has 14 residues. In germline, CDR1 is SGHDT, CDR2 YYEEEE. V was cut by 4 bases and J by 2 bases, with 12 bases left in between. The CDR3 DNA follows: TGTGCCAGCAGCCCAAACCCGAACAACTATGGCTACACCTTC. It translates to CASSPNPNNYGYTF.

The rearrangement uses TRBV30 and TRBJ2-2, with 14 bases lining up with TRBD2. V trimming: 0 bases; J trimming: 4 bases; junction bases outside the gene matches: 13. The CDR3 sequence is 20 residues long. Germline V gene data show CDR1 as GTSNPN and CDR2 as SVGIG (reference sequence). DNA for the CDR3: TGTGCCTGGAGTGTAGGACGACTAGCGGGGGGGCCTGGTGTCACCGGGGAGCTGTTTTTT. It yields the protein CAWSVGRLAGGPGVTGELFF.

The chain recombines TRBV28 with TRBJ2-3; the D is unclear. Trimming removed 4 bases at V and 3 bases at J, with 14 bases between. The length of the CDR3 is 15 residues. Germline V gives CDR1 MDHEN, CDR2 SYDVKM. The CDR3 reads CASSSSKDFTDTQYF. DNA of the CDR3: TGTGCCAGCAGTTCCAGCAAAGATTTTACAGATACGCAGTATTTT.

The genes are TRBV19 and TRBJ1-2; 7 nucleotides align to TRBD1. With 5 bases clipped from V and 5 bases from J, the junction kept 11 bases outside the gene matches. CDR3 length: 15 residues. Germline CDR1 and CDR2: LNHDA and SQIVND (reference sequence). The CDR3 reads CASSSPIGTVYGYTF. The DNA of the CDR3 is TGTGCCAGTAGTTCCCCTATAGGGACAGTATATGGCTACACCTTC.